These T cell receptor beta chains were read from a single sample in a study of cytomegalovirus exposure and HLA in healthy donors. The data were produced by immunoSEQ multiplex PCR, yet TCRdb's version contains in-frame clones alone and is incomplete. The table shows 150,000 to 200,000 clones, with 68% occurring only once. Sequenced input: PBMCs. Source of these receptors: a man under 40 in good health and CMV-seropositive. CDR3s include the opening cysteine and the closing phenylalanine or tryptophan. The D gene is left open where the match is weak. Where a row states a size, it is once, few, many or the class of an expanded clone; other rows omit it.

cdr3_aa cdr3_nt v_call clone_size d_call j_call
CASKWDRVTHEQYF TGTGCCAGCAAGTGGGACAGGGTAACACACGAGCAGTACTTC TRBV28 - TRBD1 TRBJ2-7
CASRGGYGYTF TGTGCCAGCAGAGGCGGCTATGGCTACACCTTC TRBV4-2 - - TRBJ1-2
CASSSGQTGELFF TGTGCTAGCAGCTCCGGACAGACCGGGGAGCTGTTTTTT TRBV7-7 - - TRBJ2-2
CASSISGGSYNEQFF TGTGCCAGTAGTATATCAGGTGGATCCTACAATGAGCAGTTCTTC TRBV19 - - TRBJ2-1
CASSISPASAFYNEQFF TGTGCCAGTAGTATATCCCCAGCTAGCGCGTTCTACAATGAGCAGTTCTTC TRBV19 - - TRBJ2-1
CASSSGQGAPNYGYTF TGTGCCAGCAGTTCGGGACAGGGGGCCCCTAACTATGGCTACACCTTC TRBV28 - TRBD1 TRBJ1-2
CASSLRGGGEGNKAFF TGCGCCAGCAGCTTGCGGGGAGGGGGGGAAGGTAATAAAGCTTTCTTT TRBV5-1 once - TRBJ1-1
CAWSSGFSEQFF TGTGCCTGGAGTTCAGGGTTTAGTGAGCAGTTCTTC TRBV30 - - TRBJ2-1
CASSLGLLSSYEQYF TGTGCCAGCAGCTTGGGACTACTGAGCTCCTACGAGCAGTACTTC TRBV5-5 - - TRBJ2-7
CAGRQGSTEAFF TGCGCCGGAAGACAGGGCTCCACTGAAGCTTTCTTT TRBV10-1 few TRBD1 TRBJ1-1
CASSHRQVLPTEAFF TGCGCCAGCAGCCACCGACAGGTGCTACCCACTGAAGCTTTCTTT TRBV4-1 - - TRBJ1-1
CASNPTQGNTEAFF TGTGCCAGCAACCCGACCCAGGGGAACACTGAAGCTTTCTTT TRBV7-9 few - TRBJ1-1
CASSLHRDSGRYEQYF TGCGCCAGCAGCTTGCACCGGGACTCCGGTCGGTACGAGCAGTACTTC TRBV5-1 - - TRBJ2-7
CASSLNRDSEAFF TGTGCCAGCAGCTTAAACCGGGACAGTGAAGCTTTCTTT TRBV7-2 - TRBD1 TRBJ1-1